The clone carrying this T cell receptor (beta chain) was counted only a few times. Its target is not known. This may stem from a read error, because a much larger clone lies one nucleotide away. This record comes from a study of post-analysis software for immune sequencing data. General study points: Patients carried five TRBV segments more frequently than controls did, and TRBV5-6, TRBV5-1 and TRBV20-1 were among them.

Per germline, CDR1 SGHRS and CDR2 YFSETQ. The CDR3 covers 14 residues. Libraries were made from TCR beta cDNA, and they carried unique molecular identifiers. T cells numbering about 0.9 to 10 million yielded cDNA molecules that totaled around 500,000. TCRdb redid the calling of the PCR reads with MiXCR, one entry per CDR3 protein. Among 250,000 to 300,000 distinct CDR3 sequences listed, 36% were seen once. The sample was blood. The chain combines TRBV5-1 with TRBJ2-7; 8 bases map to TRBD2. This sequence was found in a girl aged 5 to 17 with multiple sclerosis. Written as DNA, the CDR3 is TGCGCCGGCAGCTTGTTATCGGGAGGGTACGAGCAGTACTTC. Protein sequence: CAGSLLSGGYEQYF.